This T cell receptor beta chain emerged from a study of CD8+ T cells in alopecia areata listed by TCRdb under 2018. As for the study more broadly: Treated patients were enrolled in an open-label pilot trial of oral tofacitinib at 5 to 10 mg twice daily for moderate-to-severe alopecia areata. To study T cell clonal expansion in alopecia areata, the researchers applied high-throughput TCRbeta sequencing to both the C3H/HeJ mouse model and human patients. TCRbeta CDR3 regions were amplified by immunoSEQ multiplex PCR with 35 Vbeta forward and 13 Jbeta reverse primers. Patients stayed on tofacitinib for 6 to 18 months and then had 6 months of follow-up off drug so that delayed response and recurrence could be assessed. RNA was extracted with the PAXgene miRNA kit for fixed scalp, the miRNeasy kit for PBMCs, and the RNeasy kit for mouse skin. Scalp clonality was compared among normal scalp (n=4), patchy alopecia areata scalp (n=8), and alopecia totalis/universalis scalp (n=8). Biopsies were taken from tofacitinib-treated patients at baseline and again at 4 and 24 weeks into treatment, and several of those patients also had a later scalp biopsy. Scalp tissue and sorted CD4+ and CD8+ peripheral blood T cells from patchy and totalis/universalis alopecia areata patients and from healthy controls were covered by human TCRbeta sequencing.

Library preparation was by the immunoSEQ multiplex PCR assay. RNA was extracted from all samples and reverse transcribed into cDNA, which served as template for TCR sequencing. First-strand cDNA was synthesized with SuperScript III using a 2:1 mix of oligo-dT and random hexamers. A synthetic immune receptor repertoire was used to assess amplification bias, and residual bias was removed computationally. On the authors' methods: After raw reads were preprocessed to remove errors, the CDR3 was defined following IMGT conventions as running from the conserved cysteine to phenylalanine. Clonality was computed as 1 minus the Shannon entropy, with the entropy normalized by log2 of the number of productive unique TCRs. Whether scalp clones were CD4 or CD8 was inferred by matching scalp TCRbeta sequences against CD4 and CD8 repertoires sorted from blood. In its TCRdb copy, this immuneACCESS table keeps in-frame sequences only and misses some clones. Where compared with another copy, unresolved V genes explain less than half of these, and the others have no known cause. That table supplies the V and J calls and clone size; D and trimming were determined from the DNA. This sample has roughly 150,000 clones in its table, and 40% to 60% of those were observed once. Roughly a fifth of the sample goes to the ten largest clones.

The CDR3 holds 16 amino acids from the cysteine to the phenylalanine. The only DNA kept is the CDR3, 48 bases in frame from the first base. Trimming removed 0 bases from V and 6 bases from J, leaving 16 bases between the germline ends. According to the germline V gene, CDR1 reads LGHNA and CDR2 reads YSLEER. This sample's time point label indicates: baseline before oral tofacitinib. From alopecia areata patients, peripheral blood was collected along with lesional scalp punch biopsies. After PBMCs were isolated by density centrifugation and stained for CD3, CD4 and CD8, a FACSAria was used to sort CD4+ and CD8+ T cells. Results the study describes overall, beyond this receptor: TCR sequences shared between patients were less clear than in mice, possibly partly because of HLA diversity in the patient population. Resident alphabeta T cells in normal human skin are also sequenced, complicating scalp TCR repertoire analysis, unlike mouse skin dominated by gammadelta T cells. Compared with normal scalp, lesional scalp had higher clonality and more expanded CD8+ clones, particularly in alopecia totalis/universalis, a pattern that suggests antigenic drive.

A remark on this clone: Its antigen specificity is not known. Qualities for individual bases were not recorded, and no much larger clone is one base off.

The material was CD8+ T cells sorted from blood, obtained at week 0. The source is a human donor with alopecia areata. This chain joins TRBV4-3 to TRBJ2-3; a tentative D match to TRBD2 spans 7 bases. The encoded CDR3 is CASSQDWGGAGDTQYF. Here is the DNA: TGCGCCAGCAGCCAAGATTGGGGGGGGGCAGGGGATACGCAGTATTTT.